These T cell receptor beta chains were read from a single sample in a study of T cells after yellow fever vaccination. One entry per CDR3 protein results from TCRdb running MiXCR on the 5' RACE reads. The sample has approximately 120,000 distinct CDR3 sequences, 8% to 10% seen once; the top ten hold 40%. The source was CD8+ T cells sorted from PBMCs, collected on the day of the yellow fever booster vaccination. These receptors all come from a man younger than 30 who received the YFV17D yellow fever vaccine. CDR3s include the opening cysteine and the closing phenylalanine or tryptophan. Each record gives: clone size, V gene, D gene, J gene, CDR3 DNA, CDR3 protein. A D gene is named only where the DNA matches it firmly. Clone sizes are given selectively: once, few, many, or a class where the clone is expanded.

abundance: many
v_gene: TRBV29-1
d_gene: NA
j_gene: TRBJ1-4
CDR3nt: TGCAGCGTTGTTGCTTCGCATGAAAAACTGTTTTTT
CDR3aa: CSVVASHEKLFF

abundance: NA
v_gene: TRBV7-3
d_gene: TRBD1
j_gene: TRBJ2-3
CDR3nt: TGTGCCAGCAGCTTAGGACCGGGACAGGGAGATGATACGCAGTATTTT
CDR3aa: CASSLGPGQGDDTQYF

abundance: few
v_gene: TRBV10-3
d_gene: NA
j_gene: TRBJ1-5
CDR3nt: TGTGCCATCAGGGCCGGGGCCGATAGCAATCAGCCCCAGCATTTT
CDR3aa: CAIRAGADSNQPQHF

abundance: few
v_gene: TRBV4-3
d_gene: NA
j_gene: TRBJ2-7
CDR3nt: TGCGCCAGCAGCCAAGTACCGGGTACCTACGAGCAGTACTTC
CDR3aa: CASSQVPGTYEQYF

abundance: few
v_gene: TRBV7-6
d_gene: NA
j_gene: TRBJ1-5
CDR3nt: TGTGCCAGCAGCTCGAGACTAGGTCAGCCCCAGCATTTT
CDR3aa: CASSSRLGQPQHF

abundance: few
v_gene: TRBV20-1
d_gene: NA
j_gene: TRBJ1-5
CDR3nt: TGCAGTGCTAGATTTGCAGGGGATCAGCCCCAGCATTTT
CDR3aa: CSARFAGDQPQHF

abundance: few
v_gene: TRBV20-1
d_gene: NA
j_gene: TRBJ2-1
CDR3nt: TGCAGTGCTGTACTAGCCTCCTCCTACAATGAGCAGTTCTTC
CDR3aa: CSAVLASSYNEQFF

abundance: NA
v_gene: TRBV6-5
d_gene: TRBD1
j_gene: TRBJ2-2
CDR3nt: TGTGCCAGCAGTGACCCGTACAGGGGGCAGGACGGGGAGCTGTTTTTT
CDR3aa: CASSDPYRGQDGELFF

abundance: few
v_gene: TRBV5-1
d_gene: NA
j_gene: TRBJ1-1
CDR3nt: TGCGCCAGCAGCTTGAGGGTGGGACCTATGAACACTGAAGCTTTCTTT
CDR3aa: CASSLRVGPMNTEAFF

abundance: NA
v_gene: TRBV6-1
d_gene: NA
j_gene: TRBJ2-2
CDR3nt: TGTGCCAGCAGCGAGGAATGGGTAACGGGGGAGCTGTTTTTT
CDR3aa: CASSEEWVTGELFF

abundance: few
v_gene: TRBV7-9
d_gene: TRBD1
j_gene: TRBJ2-2
CDR3nt: TGTGCCAGCAGCTTCATACAGGGGGGATCCGGGGAGCTGTTTTTT
CDR3aa: CASSFIQGGSGELFF

abundance: NA
v_gene: TRBV14
d_gene: NA
j_gene: TRBJ2-7
CDR3nt: TGTGCCAGCAGCCGTTGGGGGGTCCCCTACGAGCAGTACTTC
CDR3aa: CASSRWGVPYEQYF

abundance: NA
v_gene: TRBV20-1
d_gene: NA
j_gene: TRBJ1-1
CDR3nt: TGCAGTGCTAGGTGGTTCACTGAAGCTTTCTTT
CDR3aa: CSARWFTEAFF

abundance: few
v_gene: TRBV14
d_gene: NA
j_gene: TRBJ2-3
CDR3nt: TGTGCCAGCAGCCAAGAGGGCACAGATACGCAGTATTTT
CDR3aa: CASSQEGTDTQYF

abundance: many
v_gene: TRBV3-1
d_gene: NA
j_gene: TRBJ2-5
CDR3nt: TGTGCCAGCAGCCATGGGACGAACCAAGAGACCCAGTACTTC
CDR3aa: CASSHGTNQETQYF

abundance: many
v_gene: TRBV7-3
d_gene: TRBD1
j_gene: TRBJ2-5
CDR3nt: TGTGCCAGCAGCTCACCGGGACAGGTGAAGGGGGAGACCCAGTACTTC
CDR3aa: CASSSPGQVKGETQYF

abundance: few
v_gene: TRBV7-2
d_gene: NA
j_gene: TRBJ1-1
CDR3nt: TGTGCCAGCAGCATGAGGGGTACTGAAGCTTTCTTT
CDR3aa: CASSMRGTEAFF

abundance: NA
v_gene: TRBV5-1
d_gene: TRBD1
j_gene: TRBJ1-1
CDR3nt: TGCGCCAGCAGCCCGGGACAGCACACTGAAGCTTTCTTT
CDR3aa: CASSPGQHTEAFF

abundance: many
v_gene: TRBV6-1
d_gene: NA
j_gene: TRBJ2-5
CDR3nt: TGTGCCAGCAGTGATGGGGTGGGGGCCCCGTACTTC
CDR3aa: CASSDGVGAPYF

abundance: few
v_gene: TRBV5-1
d_gene: TRBD1
j_gene: TRBJ1-1
CDR3nt: TGCGCCAGCAGCTCGGGACAGGGTTACACTGAAGCTTTCTTT
CDR3aa: CASSSGQGYTEAFF

abundance: many
v_gene: TRBV4-3
d_gene: NA
j_gene: TRBJ1-2
CDR3nt: TGCGCCAGCAGCCAAGAGCTCCCCCGGTGGACAAGCTTTGGCTACACCTTC
CDR3aa: CASSQELPRWTSFGYTF

abundance: NA
v_gene: TRBV4-1
d_gene: TRBD1
j_gene: TRBJ1-1
CDR3nt: TGCGCCAGCAGCCCACAGGGGCTAGGCACTGAAGCTTTCTTT
CDR3aa: CASSPQGLGTEAFF

abundance: many
v_gene: TRBV4-1
d_gene: NA
j_gene: TRBJ2-3
CDR3nt: TGCGCCAGCAGCGACAGGGAACATTTCGGGGGAACAGATACGCAGTATTTT
CDR3aa: CASSDREHFGGTDTQYF

abundance: few
v_gene: TRBV19
d_gene: NA
j_gene: TRBJ1-4
CDR3nt: TGTGCCAGTAGTATAATTGAGGGTTATAATGAAAAACTGTTTTTT
CDR3aa: CASSIIEGYNEKLFF

abundance: NA
v_gene: TRBV6-5
d_gene: NA
j_gene: TRBJ1-5
CDR3nt: TGTGCCAGCAGCCCAGCGGGTTGGCAGCCCCAGCATTTT
CDR3aa: CASSPAGWQPQHF

abundance: NA
v_gene: TRBV28
d_gene: NA
j_gene: TRBJ1-5
CDR3nt: TGTGCCAGCTCCGGGGGGAGCCACAATCAGCCCCAGCATTTT
CDR3aa: CASSGGSHNQPQHF

abundance: few
v_gene: TRBV4-3
d_gene: NA
j_gene: TRBJ1-4
CDR3nt: TGCGCCAGCAGCCAAGTCGTCTCCCTGCAGGAAAAACTGTTTTTT
CDR3aa: CASSQVVSLQEKLFF

abundance: few
v_gene: TRBV12-3/TRBV12-4
d_gene: NA
j_gene: TRBJ2-2
CDR3nt: TGTGCCAGCAGTTTAGGGGGGCCCGGGGAGCTGTTTTTT
CDR3aa: CASSLGGPGELFF

abundance: few
v_gene: TRBV6-4
d_gene: NA
j_gene: TRBJ2-1
CDR3nt: TGTGCCAGCAGGACAGAAGGGGGCTCCTACAATGAGCAGTTCTTC
CDR3aa: CASRTEGGSYNEQFF